What follows are 9 T cell receptor beta chains derived from one specimen sequenced in a study of T cells in Graves' hyperthyroidism and ophthalmopathy. The investigators amplified TCR beta CDR3 regions from RNA transcripts. TCR CDR3 regions were first amplified by RT-PCR with HTBI primers. Each CDR3 protein is one row after TCRdb ran MiXCR on the multiplex PCR reads. The profile shows over 400,000 distinct CDR3 sequences, roughly 14% of them singletons. Sequenced: blood. The origin of the receptors is a man younger than 35 with Graves' ophthalmopathy.

This clonotype occurred a few times. J is TRBJ2-1 and V is TRBV11-2; 7 positions match TRBD1. This CDR3 is built from 16 residues. CDR1 is SGHAT and CDR2 is FQNNGV in the germline V gene. V was clipped by 6 bases and J by 2 bases; unmatched bases: 10. Written as DNA, the CDR3 is TGTGCCAGCAGTGACTTCGGGACAGCCACCTACAATGAGCAGTTCTTC. Residues: CASSDFGTATYNEQFF.

This clonotype was recorded many times. The rearrangement links TRBV2 to TRBJ1-1; possible D gene TRBD1, 5 bases. The CDR3 spans 16 residues. The germline V gene encodes CDR1 SNHLY and CDR2 FYNNEI. V lost 7 bases and J lost 3, with 21 bases in between. Here the CDR3 DNA reads TGTGCCAGCACCCCTCTTGGGGGATATACGGACACTGAAGCTTTCTTT. It codes for CASTPLGGYTDTEAFF.

This clonotype has at least ten counts. This chain joins TRBV6-6 and TRBJ1-2, with a tentative D call TRBD1 (6 bases). The V gene's germline CDR1 is MNHNY and CDR2 SVGAGI (reference sequence). There are 16 residues in the CDR3. V was pared by 0 bases and J by 5 bases, with 16 bases between. The CDR3 sequence is CASSYSVVGGRYGYTF. The CDR3 DNA follows: TGTGCCAGCAGTTACTCGGTAGTAGGGGGGAGGTATGGCTACACCTTC.

This clonotype was detected only a few times. The rearrangement joins TRBV27 to TRBJ2-7; 10 bases are shared with TRBD2. This CDR3 has 15 amino acids. Germline V gene data show CDR1 as MNHEY and CDR2 as SMNVEV (reference sequence). V shed 7 bases, J shed 2 bases, and the junction held 8 bases outside the gene matches. The CDR3 spells CASKRRLAGAYEQYF. The CDR3 DNA reads TGTGCCAGCAAAAGGCGGCTAGCGGGGGCCTACGAGCAGTACTTC.

This clonotype has ten or more counts. The chain recombines TRBV4-2 with TRBJ2-3; 11 nucleotides align to TRBD2. From germline, CDR1 is LGHNA and CDR2 YNFKEQ. The CDR3 consists of 16 residues. Trimming cost V 4 bases and J 2 bases; bases outside gene matches: 5. The CDR3 is CASSPLAGGVTDTQYF. The CDR3 region has the DNA TGTGCCAGCAGCCCCCTAGCGGGAGGCGTCACAGATACGCAGTATTTT.

This clonotype was seen at least ten times. This chain connects TRBV20-1 to TRBJ1-5; 8 bases align to TRBD1. CDR1 is DFQATT and CDR2 is SNEGSKA in the germline V gene (reference sequence). The CDR3 spans 15 residues. The V gene end was trimmed by 6 bases and the J gene end by 4 bases; junction bases not matched to a gene: 11. The CDR3 DNA sequence: TGCAGTGCCGCGTCCCCCGACAGGGGTAATCAGCCCCAGCATTTT. It is translated as CSAASPDRGNQPQHF.

This clonotype was counted many times. The chain links TRBV20-1 to TRBJ2-7; 9 nucleotides line up with TRBD2. Germline-derived CDR1 and CDR2 are DFQATT and SNEGSKA (reference sequence). J was trimmed by 1 base and V by 5 bases; bases with no gene match: 12. The CDR3 is 16 residues long. CDR3 loop: CSAHRPGTSSSYEQYF. The CDR3 bases are TGCAGTGCTCACCGACCGGGGACTAGCAGTTCCTACGAGCAGTACTTC.

This clonotype came up a few times. The CDR3 loop reads CASSELGTRPGGSPLHF. CDR3 nucleotides: TGTGCCAGCAGTGAATTGGGAACAAGGCCCGGCGGTTCACCCCTCCACTTT. This chain links TRBV25-1 with TRBJ1-6; D not resolved. V gave up 1 base and J gave up 9 bases, with 19 bases separating them. Germline loops: CDR1 MGHDK, CDR2 SYGVNS. There are 17 residues in the CDR3. Full variable domain (outside the CDR3, taken from reference TRBV25-1 and TRBJ1-6): EADIYQTPRYLVIGTGKKITLECSQTMGHDKMYWYQQDPGMELHLIHYSYGVNSTEKGDLSSESTVSRIRTEHFPLTLESARPSHTSQYLCASSELGTRPGGSPLHFGNGTRLTVT.

This clonotype came up many times. This chain links TRBV6-1 with TRBJ2-5; D uncertain. Trimming shortened V by 6 bases and J by 5 bases, and 13 bases separated the two germline ends. Germline loops: CDR1 MNHNS, CDR2 SASEGT. The CDR3 is 13 residues long. The CDR3 DNA reads as TGTGCCAGCAGAGTAAGGATGGGGGAGACCCAGTACTTC. It translates to CASRVRMGETQYF.